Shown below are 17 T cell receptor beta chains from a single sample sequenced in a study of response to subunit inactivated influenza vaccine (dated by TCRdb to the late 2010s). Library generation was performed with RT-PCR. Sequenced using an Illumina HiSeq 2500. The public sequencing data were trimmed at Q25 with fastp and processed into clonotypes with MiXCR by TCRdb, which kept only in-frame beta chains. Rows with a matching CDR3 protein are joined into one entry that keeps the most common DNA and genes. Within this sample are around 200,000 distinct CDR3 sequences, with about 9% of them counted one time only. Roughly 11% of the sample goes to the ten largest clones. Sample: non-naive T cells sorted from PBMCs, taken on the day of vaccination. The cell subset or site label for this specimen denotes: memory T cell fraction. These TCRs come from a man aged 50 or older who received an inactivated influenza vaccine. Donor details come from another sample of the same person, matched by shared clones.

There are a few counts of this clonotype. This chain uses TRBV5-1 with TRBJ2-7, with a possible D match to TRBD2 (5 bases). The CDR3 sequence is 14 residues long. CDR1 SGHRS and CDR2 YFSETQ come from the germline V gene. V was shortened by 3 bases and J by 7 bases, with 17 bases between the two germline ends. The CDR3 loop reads CASSYYAGAREQYF. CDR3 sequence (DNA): TGCGCCAGCAGCTACTACGCGGGCGCCAGGGAGCAGTACTTC.

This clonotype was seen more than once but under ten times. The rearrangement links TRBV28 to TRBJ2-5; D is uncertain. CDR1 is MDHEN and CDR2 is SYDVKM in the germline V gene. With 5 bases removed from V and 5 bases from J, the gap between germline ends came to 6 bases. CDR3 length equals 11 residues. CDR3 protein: CASSPHETQYF. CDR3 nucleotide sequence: TGTGCCAGCAGTCCTCATGAGACCCAGTACTTC. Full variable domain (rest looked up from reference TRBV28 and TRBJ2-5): DVKVTQSSRYLVKRTGEKVFLECVQDMDHENMFWYRQDPGLGLRLIYFSYDVKMKEKGDIPEGYSVSREKKERFSLILESASTNQTSMYLCASSPHETQYFGPGTRLLVL.

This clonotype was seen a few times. The CDR3 region is CASSVAGQIPNTGELFF. In DNA, the CDR3 is TGTGCCAGCAGCGTGGCGGGGCAAATACCTAACACCGGGGAGCTGTTTTTT. The V gene is TRBV11-2, the J gene TRBJ2-2; D might be TRBD2 (6 bases). The V and J ends lost 5 bases and 2 bases respectively, with 18 bases between them. Germline V gives CDR1 SGHAT, CDR2 FQNNGV. The CDR3 is made up of 17 amino acids.

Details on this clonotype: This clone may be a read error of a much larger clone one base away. The CDR3 DNA reads TGCAGCGTTGCGATCGGAGGACAGGGGGATAACACTGAGCAGTTCTTC. Residues: CSVAIGGQGDNTEQFF. The V gene is TRBV29-1, the J gene TRBJ2-1; TRBD1 agrees at 10 bases. V lost 4 bases and J lost 9; bases outside the gene matches: 15. Germline assignment: CDR1 SQVTM and CDR2 ANQGSEA. The CDR3 loop spans 16 amino acids.

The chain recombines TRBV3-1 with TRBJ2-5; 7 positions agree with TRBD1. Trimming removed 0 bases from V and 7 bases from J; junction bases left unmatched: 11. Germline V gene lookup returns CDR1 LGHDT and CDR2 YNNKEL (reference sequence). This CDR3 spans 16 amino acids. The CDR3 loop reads CASSQEGEGAFGTQYF. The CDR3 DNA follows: TGTGCCAGCAGCCAAGAGGGTGAGGGGGCTTTTGGGACCCAGTACTTC.

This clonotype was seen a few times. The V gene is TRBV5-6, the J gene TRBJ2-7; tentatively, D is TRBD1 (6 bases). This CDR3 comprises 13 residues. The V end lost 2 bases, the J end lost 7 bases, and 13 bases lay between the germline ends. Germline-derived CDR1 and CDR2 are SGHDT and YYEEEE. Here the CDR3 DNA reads TGTGCCAGCAGCTTAGGGGGACCTGGAGAGCAGTACTTC. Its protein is CASSLGGPGEQYF. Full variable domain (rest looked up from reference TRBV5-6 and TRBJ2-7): DAGVTQSPTHLIKTRGQQVTLRCSPKSGHDTVSWYQQALGQGPQFIFQYYEEEERQRGNFPDRFSGHQFPNYSSELNVNALLLGDSALYLCASSLGGPGEQYFGPGTRLTVT.

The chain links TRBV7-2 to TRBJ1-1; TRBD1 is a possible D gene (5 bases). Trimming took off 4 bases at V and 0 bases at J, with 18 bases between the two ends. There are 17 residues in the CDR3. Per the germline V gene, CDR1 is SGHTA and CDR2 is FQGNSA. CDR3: CASSSPVGDPMNTEAFF. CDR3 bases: TGTGCCAGCAGCTCCCCAGTTGGGGACCCTATGAACACTGAAGCTTTCTTT.

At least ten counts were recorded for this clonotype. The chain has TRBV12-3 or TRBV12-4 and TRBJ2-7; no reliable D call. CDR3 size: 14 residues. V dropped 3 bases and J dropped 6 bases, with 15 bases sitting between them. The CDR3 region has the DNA TGTGCCAGCAGTTTGATTGCGGAAAAGAGCGAGCAGTACTTC. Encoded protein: CASSLIAEKSEQYF.

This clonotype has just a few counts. CDR3 bases: TGTGCCAGCAGCCCATCTAGCGGGGGGGCCTCTGTCCACGAGCAGTACTTC. This sequence encodes CASSPSSGGASVHEQYF. The chain combines TRBV7-2 with TRBJ2-7; 12 bases are shared with TRBD2. CDR1 is SGHTA and CDR2 is FQGNSA in the germline V gene. V trimming: 5 bases; J trimming: 5 bases; junction bases outside the gene matches: 13. CDR3 length: 17 amino acids.

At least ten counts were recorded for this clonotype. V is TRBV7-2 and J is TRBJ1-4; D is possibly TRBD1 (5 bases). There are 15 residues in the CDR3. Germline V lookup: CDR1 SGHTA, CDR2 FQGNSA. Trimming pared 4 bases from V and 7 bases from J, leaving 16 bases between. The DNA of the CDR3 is TGTGCCAGCAGCTCCCCAAAGCAGGGAAGTGAAAAACTGTTTTTT. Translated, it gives CASSSPKQGSEKLFF.

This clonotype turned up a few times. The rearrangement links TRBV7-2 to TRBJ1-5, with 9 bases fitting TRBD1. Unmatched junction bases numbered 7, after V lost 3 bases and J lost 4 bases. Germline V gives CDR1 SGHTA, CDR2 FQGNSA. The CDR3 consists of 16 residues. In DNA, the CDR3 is TGTGCCAGCAGCTTCACCACAGGGGGCTGGAATCAGCCCCAGCATTTT. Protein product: CASSFTTGGWNQPQHF.

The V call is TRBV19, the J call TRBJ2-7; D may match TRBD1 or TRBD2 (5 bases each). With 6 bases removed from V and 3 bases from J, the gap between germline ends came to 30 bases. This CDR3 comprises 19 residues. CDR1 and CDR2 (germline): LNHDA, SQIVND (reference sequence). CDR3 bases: TGTGCCAGTAGCCCCGAACTCCGGGACCGAACTCTGAGGGTCTACGAGCAGTACTTC. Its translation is CASSPELRDRTLRVYEQYF.

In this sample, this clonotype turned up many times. CDR3 loop: CASSLWDRLSNTGELFF. CDR3 DNA: TGTGCCAGCAGTTTATGGGACAGATTATCGAACACCGGGGAGCTGTTTTTT. The chain carries TRBV27 and TRBJ2-2; 7 bases line up with TRBD1. Germline CDR1 and CDR2: MNHEY and SMNVEV (reference sequence). There are 17 residues in the CDR3. The trim removed 1 base at V and 0 bases at J, leaving 5 bases unmatched.

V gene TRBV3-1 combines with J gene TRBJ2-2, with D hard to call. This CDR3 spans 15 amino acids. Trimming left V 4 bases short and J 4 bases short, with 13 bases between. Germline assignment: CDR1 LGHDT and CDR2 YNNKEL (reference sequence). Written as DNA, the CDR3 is TGTGCCAGCAGCCCCAAAGGATCATTCACCGGGGAGCTGTTTTTT. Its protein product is CASSPKGSFTGELFF.

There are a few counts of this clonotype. The CDR3 here is CASVRSNTEAFF. The CDR3 DNA sequence: TGCGCCAGCGTAAGGTCGAACACTGAAGCTTTCTTT. This chain joins TRBV10-2 and TRBJ1-1; no reliable D call. This CDR3 is 12 amino acids long. Trimming removed 8 bases from V and 1 base from J, with 8 bases in between. Germline values: CDR1 WSHSY, CDR2 SAAADI.

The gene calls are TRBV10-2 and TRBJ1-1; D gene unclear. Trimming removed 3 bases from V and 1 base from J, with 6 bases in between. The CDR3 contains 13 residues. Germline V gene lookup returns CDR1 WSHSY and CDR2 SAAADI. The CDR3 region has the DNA TGCGCCAGCAGTGAAGTCGGGAACACTGAAGCTTTCTTT. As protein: CASSEVGNTEAFF.

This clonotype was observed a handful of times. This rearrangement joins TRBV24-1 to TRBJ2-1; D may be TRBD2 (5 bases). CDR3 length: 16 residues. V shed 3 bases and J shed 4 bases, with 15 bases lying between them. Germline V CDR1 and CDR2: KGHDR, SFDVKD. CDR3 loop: CATSDPGLADYNEQFF. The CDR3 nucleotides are TGTGCCACCAGTGATCCCGGCCTAGCCGATTACAATGAGCAGTTCTTC.